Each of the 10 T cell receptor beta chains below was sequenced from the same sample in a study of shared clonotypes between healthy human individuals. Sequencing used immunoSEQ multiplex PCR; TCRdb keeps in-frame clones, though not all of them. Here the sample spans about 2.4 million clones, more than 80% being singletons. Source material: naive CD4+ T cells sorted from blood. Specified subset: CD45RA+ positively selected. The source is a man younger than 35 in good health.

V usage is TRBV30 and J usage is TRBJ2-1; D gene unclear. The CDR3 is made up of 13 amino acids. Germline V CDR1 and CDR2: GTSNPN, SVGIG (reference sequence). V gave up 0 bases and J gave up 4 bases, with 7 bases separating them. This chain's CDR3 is CAWSVARYNEQFF. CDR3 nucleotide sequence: TGTGCCTGGAGTGTAGCCCGGTACAATGAGCAGTTCTTC.

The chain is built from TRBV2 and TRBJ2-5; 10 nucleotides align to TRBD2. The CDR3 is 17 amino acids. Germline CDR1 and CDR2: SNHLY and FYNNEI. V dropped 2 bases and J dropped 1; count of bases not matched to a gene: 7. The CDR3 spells CASSEWGSGGSQETQYF. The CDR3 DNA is TGTGCCAGCAGTGAATGGGGTAGCGGGGGGTCCCAAGAGACCCAGTACTTC.

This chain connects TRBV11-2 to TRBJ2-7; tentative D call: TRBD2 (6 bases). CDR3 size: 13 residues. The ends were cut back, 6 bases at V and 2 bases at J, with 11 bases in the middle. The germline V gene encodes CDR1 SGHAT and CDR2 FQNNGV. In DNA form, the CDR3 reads TGTGCCAGCAGGAGGGCGGGGACCTACGAGCAGTACTTC. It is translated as CASRRAGTYEQYF.

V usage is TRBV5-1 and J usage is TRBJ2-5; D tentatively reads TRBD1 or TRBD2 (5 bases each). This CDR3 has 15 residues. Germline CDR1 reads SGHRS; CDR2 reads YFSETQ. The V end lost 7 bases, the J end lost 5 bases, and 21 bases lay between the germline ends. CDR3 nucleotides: TGCGCCAGCTCGAATACGGGGCACCCGGGGGAGACCCAGTACTTC. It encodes CASSNTGHPGETQYF.

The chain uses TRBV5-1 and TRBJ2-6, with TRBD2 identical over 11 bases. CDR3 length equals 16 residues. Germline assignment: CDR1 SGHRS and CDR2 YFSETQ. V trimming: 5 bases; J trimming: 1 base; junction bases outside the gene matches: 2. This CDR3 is CASRTSGASGANVLTF. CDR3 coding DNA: TGCGCCAGCAGGACTAGCGGGGCTTCTGGGGCCAACGTCCTGACTTTC.

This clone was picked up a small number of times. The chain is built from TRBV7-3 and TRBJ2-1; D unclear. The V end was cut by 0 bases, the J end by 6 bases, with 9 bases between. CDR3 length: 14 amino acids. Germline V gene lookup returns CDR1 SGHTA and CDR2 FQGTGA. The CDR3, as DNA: TGTGCCAGCAGCTTAACGGACCCACCCAATGAGCAGTTCTTC. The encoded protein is CASSLTDPPNEQFF.

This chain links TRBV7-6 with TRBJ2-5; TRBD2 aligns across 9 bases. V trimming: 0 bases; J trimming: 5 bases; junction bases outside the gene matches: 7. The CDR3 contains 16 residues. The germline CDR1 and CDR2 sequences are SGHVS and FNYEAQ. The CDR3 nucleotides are TGTGCCAGCAGCTTAGCGCACGGCGGGAGGGGTGAGACCCAGTACTTC. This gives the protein CASSLAHGGRGETQYF.

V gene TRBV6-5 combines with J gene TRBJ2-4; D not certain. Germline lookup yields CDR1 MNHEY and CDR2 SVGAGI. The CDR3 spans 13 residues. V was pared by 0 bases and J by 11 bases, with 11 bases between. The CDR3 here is CASSYSSFGVQYF. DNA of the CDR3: TGTGCCAGCAGTTACTCGTCGTTTGGAGTTCAGTACTTC.

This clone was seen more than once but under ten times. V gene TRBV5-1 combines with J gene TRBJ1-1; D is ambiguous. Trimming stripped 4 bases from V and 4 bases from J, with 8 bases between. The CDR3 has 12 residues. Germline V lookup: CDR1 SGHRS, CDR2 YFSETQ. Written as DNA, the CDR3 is TGCGCCAGCAGCCAAGAGGCCACTGAAGCTTTCTTT. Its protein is CASSQEATEAFF. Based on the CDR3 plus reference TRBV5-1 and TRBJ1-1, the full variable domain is KAGVTQTPRYLIKTRGQQVTLSCSPISGHRSVSWYQQTPGQGLQFLFEYFSETQRNKGNFPGRFSGRQFSNSRSEMNVSTLELGDSALYLCASSQEATEAFFGQGTRLTVV.

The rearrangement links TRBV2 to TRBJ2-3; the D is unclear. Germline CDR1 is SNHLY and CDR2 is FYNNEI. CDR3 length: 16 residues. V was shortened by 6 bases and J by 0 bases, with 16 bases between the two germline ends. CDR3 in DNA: TGTGCCAGCAGCAAACTTGCCTTCACTAGCACAGATACGCAGTATTTT. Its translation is CASSKLAFTSTDTQYF.